A single sample is the source of the 25 T cell receptor beta chains below, sequenced in a study of cytomegalovirus exposure and HLA in healthy donors. In the PCR, 60 Vbeta and 13 Jbeta primers were used. Method: immunoSEQ multiplex PCR; TCRdb's copy keeps in-frame clones and lacks some. The table records around 120,000 clones, roughly 80% of them present only once. The sample consisted of PBMCs. The receptors originated from a man in his 60s in good health and CMV-seropositive.

The rearrangement links TRBV19 to TRBJ1-4, with D maybe TRBD1 (6 bases). V shed 7 bases and J shed 4 bases, with 10 bases lying between them. This CDR3 is built from 13 residues. Germline V gene lookup returns CDR1 LNHDA and CDR2 SQIVND (reference sequence). The CDR3 region is CASTDSVNEKLFF. The CDR3 coding sequence is TGTGCCAGTACGGACAGTGTTAATGAAAAACTGTTTTTT.

J is TRBJ2-5 and V is TRBV15; D may be TRBD2 (6 bases). The ends were cut back, 4 bases at V and 5 bases at J, with 17 bases in the middle. The CDR3 is made up of 15 amino acids. Per germline, CDR1 LNHNV and CDR2 YYDKDF (reference sequence). The CDR3 protein is CATSIGGSMLETQYF. CDR3 bases: TGTGCCACCAGCATCGGAGGGAGTATGTTGGAGACCCAGTACTTC.

This clone was counted once. This chain uses TRBV7-3 with TRBJ1-2, with a tentative D call TRBD1 (6 bases). Trimming removed 5 bases at V and 5 bases at J, with 12 bases between. CDR3 length: 13 residues. CDR1 and CDR2 (germline): SGHTA, FQGTGA. The CDR3 nucleotides are TGTGCCAGCAGCCCCGGGACAAGGTATGGCTACACCTTC. Protein: CASSPGTRYGYTF.

This chain connects TRBV25-1 to TRBJ2-4, with 7 bases fitting TRBD1. Germline-derived CDR1 and CDR2 are MGHDK and SYGVNS. V trimming: 4 bases; J trimming: 10 bases; junction bases outside the gene matches: 4. This CDR3 has 12 residues. This chain's CDR3 is CASSAQGEIQYF. The DNA of the CDR3 is TGTGCCAGCAGTGCCCAGGGGGAGATTCAGTACTTC.

This chain links TRBV6-5 with TRBJ2-2; TRBD1 matches 9 bases. Germline V CDR1 and CDR2: MNHEY, SVGAGI. This CDR3 has 15 amino acids. With 5 bases clipped from V and 4 bases from J, the junction kept 5 bases outside the gene matches. CDR3 DNA: TGTGCCAGCAGTCGGGACAGGGAGCCCACCGGGGAGCTGTTTTTT. It specifies CASSRDREPTGELFF.

The chain has TRBV7-9 and TRBJ2-3; TRBD2 agrees at 7 bases. The V gene's germline CDR1 is SEHNR and CDR2 FQNEAQ (reference sequence). The CDR3 loop spans 17 amino acids. V was clipped by 4 bases and J by 0 bases; unmatched bases: 10. The CDR3 spells CASSWRDYQTSTDTQYF. DNA for the CDR3: TGTGCCAGCAGCTGGAGGGACTATCAAACTAGCACAGATACGCAGTATTTT.

This chain uses TRBV5-1 with TRBJ1-2; 7 bases align to TRBD1. V lost 0 bases and J lost 6; bases outside the gene matches: 5. This CDR3 has 14 residues. Germline-derived CDR1 and CDR2 are SGHRS and YFSETQ. CDR3 in amino acids: CASSLVSGGNGYTF. Written as DNA, the CDR3 is TGCGCCAGCAGCTTGGTGTCAGGGGGAAATGGCTACACCTTC.

This clone has more than one count but fewer than ten. V is TRBV10-3 and J is TRBJ1-5; D is perhaps TRBD1 (6 bases). The V gene's germline CDR1 is ENHRY and CDR2 SYGVKD. Trimming cost V 2 bases and J 6 bases, with 23 bases left between them. The CDR3 totals 18 residues. CDR3 DNA sequence: TGTGCCATCAGTGAGACGCAACAGGGACGGGGCGACAGTCAGCCCCAGCATTTT. This codes for CAISETQQGRGDSQPQHF.

The CDR3 region has the DNA TGTGCCAGCAGCCAGGAGGGGTCCAGCACAGATACGCAGTATTTT. Protein: CASSQEGSSTDTQYF. The V gene is TRBV4-2, the J gene TRBJ2-3, with D possibly matching TRBD2 (6 bases). The ends were cut back, 3 bases at V and 0 bases at J, with 10 bases in the middle. Germline CDR1 is LGHNA and CDR2 is YNFKEQ. This CDR3 has 15 residues.

This sequence joins TRBV15 and TRBJ2-1; D not resolved. The CDR3 covers 13 residues. V was clipped by 0 bases and J by 7 bases, with 7 bases between them. In germline, CDR1 is LNHNV, CDR2 YYDKDF (reference sequence). CDR3 protein: CATSRDRRNEQFF. Here the CDR3 DNA reads TGTGCCACCAGCAGAGATCGCAGAAATGAGCAGTTCTTC.

This chain uses TRBV21-1 with TRBJ2-7; TRBD1, the table's D call, was not compared with the DNA. TRBV21-1 is marked as a pseudogene. CDR3 length equals 19 residues. CDR3 bases: TGTGCCAGCAGCAAAAGCGGGGGACAGGGCTTGTTTGGGACCTACGAGCAGTACTTC. The encoded protein is CASSKSGGQGLFGTYEQYF.

The chain has TRBV6-6 and TRBJ1-5, with 8 bases identical to TRBD1. Germline lookup yields CDR1 MNHNY and CDR2 SVGAGI (reference sequence). After removal of 8 bases from V and 2 bases from J, the junction contained 8 bases not matched to a gene. This CDR3 is 15 amino acids long. The CDR3 region is CASLPTGGGNQPQHF. CDR3 in DNA: TGTGCCAGCCTGCCAACAGGGGGAGGCAATCAGCCCCAGCATTTT.

The chain joins TRBV5-6 to TRBJ1-1; TRBD1 matches at 7 bases. CDR3 size: 13 residues. Trimming took 2 bases from V and 6 from J; bases not matched to a gene: 4. Germline V CDR1 and CDR2: SGHDT, YYEEEE. This CDR3 is CASSFDRAAEAFF. The CDR3 DNA follows: TGTGCCAGCAGCTTTGACAGGGCCGCTGAAGCTTTCTTT.

The V and J genes are TRBV21-1 and TRBJ2-5; the table's D call of TRBD2 was not tested on the DNA. TRBV21-1 is noted as a pseudogene. CDR3 length: 17 amino acids. CDR3 residues: CASRGLAGGRDRWAQYF. CDR3 DNA: TGTGCCAGCCGCGGACTAGCGGGGGGGCGAGATCGTTGGGCCCAGTACTTC.

J is TRBJ2-1 and V is TRBV19; 7 bases are shared with TRBD1. CDR1 is LNHDA and CDR2 is SQIVND in the germline V gene (reference sequence). The CDR3 is made up of 12 amino acids. Unmatched junction bases numbered 3, after V lost 1 base and J lost 12 bases. As DNA, the CDR3 is TGTGCCAGTAGTATAGCGCCAGGGGGGCAGTTCTTC. Protein: CASSIAPGGQFF.

The chain couples TRBV2 to TRBJ2-1, with 8 positions matching TRBD2. The CDR3 runs 15 residues. Germline assignment: CDR1 SNHLY and CDR2 FYNNEI. V trimming: 6 bases; J trimming: 7 bases; junction bases outside the gene matches: 11. Here the CDR3 reads CASRARRGDKNEQFF. The CDR3 bases are TGTGCCAGCAGGGCCAGGCGGGGGGATAAGAATGAGCAGTTCTTC.

V and J are TRBV28 and TRBJ2-2; D possibly corresponds to TRBD1 (6 bases). The CDR3 length is 16 residues. Germline values: CDR1 MDHEN, CDR2 SYDVKM. V dropped 6 bases and J dropped 4 bases, with 18 bases sitting between them. The CDR3 region has the DNA TGTGCCAGCAGCCCCCCGGCCTTGGGGGCCACCGGGGAGCTGTTTTTT. Protein product: CASSPPALGATGELFF. The complete variable domain, with remaining parts taken from reference TRBV28 and TRBJ2-2, reads DVKVTQSSRYLVKRTGEKVFLECVQDMDHENMFWYRQDPGLGLRLIYFSYDVKMKEKGDIPEGYSVSREKKERFSLILESASTNQTSMYLCASSPPALGATGELFFGEGSRLTVL.

This rearrangement joins TRBV28 to TRBJ1-1; 8 bases align to TRBD1. Germline V gene sequence: CDR1 MDHEN, CDR2 SYDVKM. The CDR3 extends over 15 amino acids. The V segment lost 6 bases and the J segment 4 bases; nucleotides outside the gene matches: 10. DNA for the CDR3: TGTGCCAGCAGCAAACCAGGGGGCGTATTCACTGAAGCTTTCTTT. Translation gives CASSKPGGVFTEAFF. Supplemented by reference TRBV28 and TRBJ1-1, the full variable domain reads DVKVTQSSRYLVKRTGEKVFLECVQDMDHENMFWYRQDPGLGLRLIYFSYDVKMKEKGDIPEGYSVSREKKERFSLILESASTNQTSMYLCASSKPGGVFTEAFFGQGTRLTVV.

The chain has TRBV9 and TRBJ2-7; possible D gene TRBD1, 5 bases. CDR1 and CDR2 from the germline V gene are SGDLS and YYNGEE. V was trimmed by 4 bases and J by 4 bases, leaving 9 bases between them. The CDR3 consists of 12 residues. The CDR3 region has the DNA TGTGCCAGCAGCCCCGACAGTTACGAGCAGTACTTC. Its translation: CASSPDSYEQYF.

This chain links TRBV10-2 with TRBJ2-7, with 7 bases that match TRBD1. The CDR3 loop spans 16 amino acids. V was pared by 7 bases and J by 0 bases, with 12 bases of the junction left unmatched. The germline V gene encodes CDR1 WSHSY and CDR2 SAAADI. CDR3 sequence reads: CASTRPGTVSSYEQYF. CDR3 bases: TGCGCCAGCACCCGACCTGGGACAGTGAGCTCCTACGAGCAGTACTTC.

The chain is built from TRBV5-1 and TRBJ1-6, with D perhaps matching TRBD1 (6 bases). This CDR3 spans 13 amino acids. Deletions cut 4 bases from V and 10 bases from J, with 12 bases between. Germline-derived CDR1 and CDR2 are SGHRS and YFSETQ. The CDR3 DNA reads as TGCGCCAGCAGCCCGGAGGGGGGGTCACCCCTCCACTTT. Its translation is CASSPEGGSPLHF.

V is TRBV5-1 and J is TRBJ1-6, with D unclear. Deletions cut 4 bases from V and 7 bases from J, with 9 bases between. The CDR3 sequence is 13 residues long. CDR1 SGHRS and CDR2 YFSETQ come from the germline V gene. In DNA form, the CDR3 reads TGCGCCAGCAGCATAGGAGCCAATTCACCCCTCCACTTT. It encodes CASSIGANSPLHF.

This chain uses TRBV2 with TRBJ2-2; 7 bases are shared with TRBD2. Trimming cost V 6 bases and J 3 bases; bases outside gene matches: 19. Germline values: CDR1 SNHLY, CDR2 FYNNEI. CDR3 length equals 19 residues. CDR3 sequence: CASSSTITGLERYTGELFF. In DNA form, the CDR3 reads TGTGCCAGCAGCTCGACGATCACCGGACTAGAGCGATACACCGGGGAGCTGTTTTTT. The variable domain in full, completed from reference TRBV2 and TRBJ2-2, reads EPEVTQTPSHQVTQMGQEVILRCVPISNHLYFYWYRQILGQKVEFLVSFYNNEISEKSEIFDDQFSVERPDGSNFTLKIRSTKLEDSAMYFCASSSTITGLERYTGELFFGEGSRLTVL.

This clone turned up a few times. The chain recombines TRBV11-3 with TRBJ2-2; 13 bases are a match to TRBD2. CDR3 length: 16 residues. V dropped 5 bases and J dropped 4; count of bases not matched to a gene: 4. Germline V CDR1 and CDR2: SGHNT, YENEEA. The DNA of the CDR3 is TGTGCCAGCAGCCGGACTAGCGGGGGCTTCACCGGGGAGCTGTTTTTT. It specifies CASSRTSGGFTGELFF.

The V and J genes are TRBV9 and TRBJ1-5; no clear D gene. Trimming removed 3 bases from V and 3 bases from J, with 7 bases in between. CDR3 length: 13 amino acids. In germline, CDR1 is SGDLS, CDR2 YYNGEE. The chain's CDR3 is CASSATDNQPQHF. As DNA, the CDR3 is TGTGCCAGCAGCGCCACAGACAATCAGCCCCAGCATTTT.